This T cell receptor beta chain was profiled in a study of long-term antiretroviral therapy in people with HIV. This CDR3 contains 12 residues. V was clipped by 3 bases and J by 8 bases, with 10 bases between them. Germline CDR1 reads SNHLY; CDR2 reads FYNNEI. Runs used v3.0 of the immunoSEQ assay and were done at survey level. Some clones are missing from TCRdb's copy, which holds only in-frame ones; the method was immunoSEQ multiplex PCR. The sample carries approximately 35,000 clones, more than 75% recorded once. The V gene is TRBV2, the J gene TRBJ1-1, with D uncertain. The specimen comprised unsorted PBMCs, sampled 1.9 years after starting antiretroviral therapy. This TCR derives from a man younger than 30 with HIV. The DNA for the CDR3 is TGTGCCAGCAGTGATACAGCCAAAGAAGCTTTCTTT. Residues: CASSDTAKEAFF.